The source of this T cell receptor (beta chain) is a study of T cell repertoires in cytomegalovirus infection. Turning to the study itself: The public TCR beta signatures pointed to both CMV infection and matching HLA type.

TCRdb recomputed calls from the reads with MiXCR, one row per CDR3 protein. The sample holds 200,000 to 300,000 distinct CDR3 sequences, roughly 15% seen once. This clonotype was found many times. Its antigen is unknown. With 3 bases removed from V and 0 bases from J, the gap between germline ends came to 15 bases. Germline V gene data show CDR1 as SGHTA and CDR2 as FQGTGA. The CDR3 spans 18 residues. Study-wide points: Of the TCR beta families, the public ones yielded a cumulative frequency that identified carriers of CMV plus the relevant HLA. Ex vivo, HLA-C-restricted CMV-specific TCR beta clonotypes prevailed over the rest of the response.

The gene calls are TRBV7-3 and TRBJ2-6; the D gene is possibly TRBD2 (6 bases). What was sequenced was PBMCs. The receptor was isolated from a human donor in good health (CMV status not recorded). Some clones in this sample may be carry-over from other donors' samples. Here the CDR3 DNA reads TGTGCCAGCAGCTTCCTTGGCGGGGTGATCTCTGGGGCCAACGTCCTGACTTTC. The encoded protein is CASSFLGGVISGANVLTF.